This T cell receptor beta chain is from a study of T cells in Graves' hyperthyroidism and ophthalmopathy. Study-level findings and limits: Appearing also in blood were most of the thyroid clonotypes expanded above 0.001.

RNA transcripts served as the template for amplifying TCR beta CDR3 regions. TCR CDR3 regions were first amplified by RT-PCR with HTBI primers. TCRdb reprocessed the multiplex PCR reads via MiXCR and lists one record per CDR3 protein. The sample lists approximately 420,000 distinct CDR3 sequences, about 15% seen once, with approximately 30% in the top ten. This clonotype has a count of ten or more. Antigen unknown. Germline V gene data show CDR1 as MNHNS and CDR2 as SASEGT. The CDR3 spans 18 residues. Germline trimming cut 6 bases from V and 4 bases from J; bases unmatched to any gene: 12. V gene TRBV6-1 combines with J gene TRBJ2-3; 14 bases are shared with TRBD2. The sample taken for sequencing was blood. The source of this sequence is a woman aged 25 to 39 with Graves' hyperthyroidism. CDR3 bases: TGTGCCAGCAGCCGCGGCCAGACTAGCGGGAGGGCCGCAGATACGCAGTATTTT. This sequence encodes CASSRGQTSGRAADTQYF.